This T cell receptor (beta chain) was profiled in a study of T cell responses to AZD1222 COVID-19 vaccine (dated by TCRdb to the early 2020s). The study in broad terms: AZD1222 recipients with second doses at about 4 weeks or about 12 weeks were pooled, because spike-specific TCR depth and breadth did not differ between schedules. Enrollment into the trials was organized by age into subgroups of 18-55, 56-69 and 70-plus years, and those subgroups contained roughly 150, 30 and 60 TCR-sequenced participants, respectively. A total of about 240 trial participants underwent TCR sequencing, of whom about 210 received two doses of AZD1222 and about 25 received two doses of the MenACWY control vaccine.

What the work shows at the level of the full study, not this receptor alone: Participants were mostly white British, with more females than males. The authors suggested clonal diversity may have been underestimated. Reportedly, close to half of the unique spike-specific TCRs recognized epitopes lying outside the regions that are mutated in the B.1.351 and B.1.1.7 variants. Because no day 14 peak-response samples were available, the repertoires could be characterized only after the peak T cell response. The whole spike protein was spanned by vaccine-associated CD4 TCRs, and dominant responses were seen in regions 160-218 and 743-854. Conclusions about previously exposed vaccinees are limited because only six or seven AZD1222 recipients were SARS-CoV-2 seropositive at baseline. Spike-specific TCR breadth and depth rose significantly after two AZD1222 doses compared with day 0 and with MenACWY recipients. The 56-69-year group was small, and its depth increase did not reach significance, likely because of low power.

A note on this clone: It lacks a known antigen. No clone much larger than this one lies a single base away; base qualities are absent.

The cysteine opens and the phenylalanine closes a CDR3 of 13 amino acids. Kept here is only the CDR3 DNA, which spans 39 bases and is read in frame from base 1. CDR1 SGDLS and CDR2 YYNGEE were looked up in the germline V gene. Trimmed from V: 2 bases; trimmed from J: 11 bases; junction bases lacking a gene match: 9. The intended sense of this specimen's time point label: baseline before first vaccination. Vaccinee samples were obtained from the UK trials COV001 and COV002, which included a single-blind randomized controlled phase 2/3 trial of AZD1222 (ChAdOx1 nCoV-19) in healthy adults. For TCRbeta chain sequencing, PBMC samples from trial participants were taken at day 0 and at day 28 after the second dose. The CDR3 regions of human TCRbeta chains were analyzed by immunosequencing. Per the authors' processing: Repertoire TCRs were matched against a reference library of SARS-CoV-2-specific TCRs generated with the MIRA antigen-specificity platform. Breadth was defined as the fraction of unique TCRs that were SARS-CoV-2-associated. Depth was defined as the fraction of total T cells that were SARS-CoV-2-associated. Using the MIRA data, each spike-specific TCR was mapped to the spike region that the TCR reacts to and placed in a CD4 or CD8 class. Log10-transformed breadth and depth values were compared by one-way ANOVA with Sidak's multiple comparisons tests. TCRdb provides this immuneACCESS table in a form limited to in-frame rearrangements. Some clones are lacking; in checked studies, under half of them reflect an unresolved V gene, and why the rest are absent is not known. V, J and clone size are taken as reported in that table, and D and trimming were inferred from the DNA itself. The sample table shows over 150,000 clones, and around 90% are seen once. The ten largest clones take up 0.49% of the sample.

The TCR originated in an adult in good health. The rearranged chain carries TRBV9 and TRBJ1-1, with 7 bases aligning to TRBD1. The sequencing used peripheral blood, collected on day 0 of AZD1222 vaccination. CDR3 protein: CASSVGQAAPAFF. At the DNA level, the sequence is TGTGCCAGCAGCGTTGGACAGGCTGCTCCCGCTTTCTTT.